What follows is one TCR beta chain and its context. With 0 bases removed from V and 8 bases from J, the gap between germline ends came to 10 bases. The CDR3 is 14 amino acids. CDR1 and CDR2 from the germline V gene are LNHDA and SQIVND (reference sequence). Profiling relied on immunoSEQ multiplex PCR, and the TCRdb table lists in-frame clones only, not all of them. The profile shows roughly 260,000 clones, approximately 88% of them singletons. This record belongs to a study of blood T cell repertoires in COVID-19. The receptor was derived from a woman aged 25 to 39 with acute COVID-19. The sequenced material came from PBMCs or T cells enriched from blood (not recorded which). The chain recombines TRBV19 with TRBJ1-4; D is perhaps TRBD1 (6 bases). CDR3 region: CASSIDQGQEKLFF. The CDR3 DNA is TGTGCCAGTAGTATAGATCAGGGGCAGGAAAAACTGTTTTTT.